The 20 T cell receptor beta chains presented below share a single source sample, sequenced in a study of blood T cell repertoires in COVID-19. This table comes from immunoSEQ multiplex PCR, and its TCRdb copy is limited to in-frame clones, with some not included. Among around 170,000 clones listed, about 80% were seen once. Sequences were obtained from PBMCs or T cells enriched from blood (not recorded which). The receptors stem from a man aged 45-65 years who had recovered from COVID-19.

This clone has just one count. The chain employs TRBV4-1 and TRBJ2-1, with D perhaps TRBD2 (5 bases). V dropped 1 base and J dropped 8 bases, with 15 bases sitting between them. Germline CDR1 is MGHRA and CDR2 is YSYEKL. The CDR3 sequence is 15 residues long. The CDR3, as DNA: TGCGCCAGCAGCCAAGTTGTCGGGATGGACGATGAGCAGTTCTTC. Amino acid sequence: CASSQVVGMDDEQFF.

The V call is TRBV10-3, the J call TRBJ2-5; the match to TRBD1 covers 7 bases. CDR3 size: 15 residues. J gave up 2 bases and V 2 bases, and 5 bases lay outside the gene matches. Germline V gene data show CDR1 as ENHRY and CDR2 as SYGVKD. DNA of the CDR3: TGTGCCATCAGTGAGCCCCGACAGGGACAAGAGACCCAGTACTTC. Its protein product is CAISEPRQGQETQYF.

There are a few counts of this clone. This rearrangement joins TRBV15 to TRBJ2-1; 8 bases align to TRBD2. The junction had 4 bases not matched to a gene; V was cut back by 1 base and J by 2 bases. Germline V gene lookup returns CDR1 LNHNV and CDR2 YYDKDF (reference sequence). The CDR3 sequence is 16 residues long. Written as DNA, the CDR3 is TGTGCCACCAGCAGAGCGGGGCGGGGGGCCTACAATGAGCAGTTCTTC. It encodes CATSRAGRGAYNEQFF.

V gene TRBV5-1 combines with J gene TRBJ1-1; D is possibly TRBD1 (6 bases). Trimming cost V 4 bases and J 1 base, with 11 bases left between them. This CDR3 comprises 14 residues. The germline V gene has CDR1 SGHRS and CDR2 YFSETQ. The CDR3 protein is CASSETQGNTEAFF. In DNA, the CDR3 is TGCGCCAGCAGCGAGACACAGGGGAACACTGAAGCTTTCTTT.

The J gene is TRBJ1-2, the V gene TRBV3-1 (or the pseudogene TRBV3-2); 8 bases line up with TRBD1. Trimming at V came to 6 bases and at J to 2 bases, leaving 14 bases not matched to a gene. CDR1 is LGHDT and CDR2 is YNNKEL in the germline V gene (reference sequence). There are 17 residues in the CDR3. The CDR3 region is CASSYLSGQARNYGYTF. Here the CDR3 DNA reads TGTGCCAGCAGTTACCTATCGGGACAGGCCCGCAACTATGGCTACACCTTC.

J is TRBJ1-5 and V is TRBV6-5, with no clear D. The V gene lost 5 bases and the J gene lost 9 bases, with 8 bases spanning the gap. Germline lookup yields CDR1 MNHEY and CDR2 SVGAGI. The CDR3 length is 11 residues. The CDR3 region is CASSHNGPQHF. The CDR3 DNA reads TGTGCCAGCAGTCATAACGGGCCCCAGCATTTT.

The V gene is TRBV7-9, the J gene TRBJ2-7; D is possibly TRBD1 (5 bases). V gave up 0 bases and J gave up 0 bases, with 6 bases separating them. Germline CDR1 reads SEHNR; CDR2 reads FQNEAQ (reference sequence). This CDR3 has 14 amino acids. The CDR3: CASSLAQDSYEQYF. In nucleotides, the CDR3 is TGTGCCAGCAGCTTAGCACAGGACTCCTACGAGCAGTACTTC.

The V call is TRBV4-1, the J call TRBJ2-2; D is possibly TRBD2 (6 bases). CDR1 is MGHRA and CDR2 is YSYEKL in the germline V gene. The V end was cut by 3 bases, the J end by 0 bases, with 14 bases between. This CDR3 region has 17 residues. This chain's CDR3 is CASSHTSPAANTGELFF. The DNA for the CDR3 is TGCGCCAGCAGCCATACTAGCCCCGCCGCGAACACCGGGGAGCTGTTTTTT.

V usage is TRBV19 and J usage is TRBJ2-7, with a weak D call TRBD1 (6 bases). Trimming cost V 6 bases and J 2 bases, with 29 bases left between them. This CDR3 is 19 amino acids long. Germline lookup yields CDR1 LNHDA and CDR2 SQIVND (reference sequence). CDR3 sequence: CASSPSTGTTGASTYEQYF. CDR3 nucleotide sequence: TGTGCCAGTAGCCCATCGACGGGGACAACCGGCGCTAGCACCTACGAGCAGTACTTC. Full variable domain (rest looked up from reference TRBV19 and TRBJ2-7): DGGITQSPKYLFRKEGQNVTLSCEQNLNHDAMYWYRQDPGQGLRLIYYSQIVNDFQKGDIAEGYSVSREKKESFPLTVTSAQKNPTAFYLCASSPSTGTTGASTYEQYFGPGTRLTVT.

DNA for the CDR3: TGTGCCAGCAGCCAAACGGACTACACCGGGGAGCTGTTTTTT. Its translation is CASSQTDYTGELFF. The rearrangement uses TRBV3-1 (or the pseudogene TRBV3-2) and TRBJ2-2; D might be TRBD2 (5 bases). Trimming pared 2 bases from V and 3 bases from J, leaving 7 bases between. Germline loops: CDR1 LGHDT, CDR2 YNNKEL (reference sequence). This CDR3 is 14 amino acids long.

CDR3 coding DNA: TGTGCCTCGGGTGCTGGGACAGGGGAAGAGACCCAGTACTTC. Translation: CASGAGTGEETQYF. The gene calls are TRBV6-5 and TRBJ2-5, with 10 bases identical to TRBD1. The CDR3 spans 14 residues. CDR1 is MNHEY and CDR2 is SVGAGI in the germline V gene. V lost 11 bases and J lost 3; bases outside the gene matches: 9.

This clone was counted only a few times. The chain employs TRBV11-2 and TRBJ2-5; 13 bases are shared with TRBD2. This CDR3 spans 19 amino acids. Germline V gene lookup returns CDR1 SGHAT and CDR2 FQNNGV. J gave up 1 base and V 0 bases, and 8 bases lay outside the gene matches. CDR3 bases: TGTGCCAGCAGCTTAGATTGGACTAGCGGGGGCATCTCCCAAGAGACCCAGTACTTC. Encoded protein: CASSLDWTSGGISQETQYF. Together with reference TRBV11-2 and TRBJ2-5, the CDR3 gives the full variable domain: EAGVAQSPRYKIIEKRQSVAFWCNPISGHATLYWYQQILGQGPKLLIQFQNNGVVDDSQLPKDRFSAERLKGVDSTLKIQPAKLEDSAVYLCASSLDWTSGGISQETQYFGPGTRLLVL.

The chain recombines TRBV2 with TRBJ1-5; tentative D call: TRBD1 (5 bases). The CDR3 totals 15 residues. Per germline, CDR1 SNHLY and CDR2 FYNNEI. Deletions cut 2 bases from V and 6 bases from J, with 14 bases between. The CDR3 DNA is TGTGCCAGCAGTGAAATAGGGGCTTCATTTCAGCCCCAGCATTTT. Translated: CASSEIGASFQPQHF.

The rearrangement joins TRBV28 to TRBJ1-3; maybe TRBD1 (5 bases). The CDR3 is made up of 16 amino acids. Germline V gene sequence: CDR1 MDHEN, CDR2 SYDVKM. Trimming took 2 bases from V and 3 from J, leaving 14 bases between them. CDR3 in DNA: TGTGCCAGCAGTTTACCCCGGGACTATCGTGGAAACACCATATATTTT. This sequence encodes CASSLPRDYRGNTIYF.

CDR3 coding DNA: TGTGCCAGTAGTACAGGGAACACTGAAGCTTTCTTT. This sequence encodes CASSTGNTEAFF. V usage is TRBV19 and J usage is TRBJ1-1; no clear D gene. This CDR3 comprises 12 residues. Trimming cost V 4 bases and J 1 base, with 4 bases left between them. Germline values: CDR1 LNHDA, CDR2 SQIVND (reference sequence).

The chain is built from TRBV3-1 (or the pseudogene TRBV3-2) and TRBJ2-7; the match to TRBD1 covers 7 bases. The V segment lost 1 base and the J segment 0 bases; nucleotides outside the gene matches: 6. The CDR3 extends over 16 amino acids. Germline values: CDR1 LGHDT, CDR2 YNNKEL (reference sequence). CDR3 in DNA: TGTGCCAGCAGCCAAGCAAGGGGGCTAAGCTCCTACGAGCAGTACTTC. Its protein is CASSQARGLSSYEQYF.

The CDR3 loop reads CASSGDGRHNEQFF. In DNA, the CDR3 is TGCGCCAGCAGCGGTGATGGGCGCCACAATGAGCAGTTCTTC. The chain combines TRBV10-2 with TRBJ2-1; no clear D. Germline V gene data show CDR1 as WSHSY and CDR2 as SAAADI. The CDR3 loop spans 14 amino acids. V was pared by 6 bases and J by 5 bases, with 14 bases between.

Notes on this clone: This same CDR3 is encoded by further DNA sequences in the sample. The CDR3 DNA sequence: TGTGCCAGCAGTTTAAGGTATCGAGGTAGCAATCAGCCCCAGCATTTT. Protein product: CASSLRYRGSNQPQHF. The chain couples TRBV27 to TRBJ1-5; no firm D call. The CDR3 is made up of 16 amino acids. V lost 2 bases to trimming and J lost 0 bases, with 11 bases between them. Per germline, CDR1 MNHEY and CDR2 SMNVEV (reference sequence).

The V gene is TRBV5-1, the J gene TRBJ1-2; TRBD1 is a possible D gene (6 bases). The CDR3 spans 15 residues. The V and J ends lost 4 bases and 8 bases respectively, with 21 bases between them. Germline lookup yields CDR1 SGHRS and CDR2 YFSETQ. CDR3 loop: CASSNPGGQYGGYTF. The CDR3 nucleotides read TGCGCCAGCAGCAACCCCGGAGGACAGTACGGGGGCTACACCTTC.

V gene TRBV5-1 combines with J gene TRBJ2-1; 7 nucleotides match TRBD1. Losses at the gene ends were 4 bases for V and 3 bases for J; bases not matched to a gene: 4. Germline lookup yields CDR1 SGHRS and CDR2 YFSETQ. The CDR3 extends over 14 amino acids. The CDR3 region has the DNA TGCGCCAGCAGCCGCGGACAGGACTACAATGAGCAGTTCTTC. Its translation is CASSRGQDYNEQFF.